This T cell receptor beta chain was recovered during a study of T cells after yellow fever vaccination. Study-wide findings and caveats: Most primary-vaccination clones reappeared after the booster (approximately 97% CD4, 85% to 90% CD8).

Points on this clonotype: Its antigen is unknown.

This CDR3 region has 13 residues. V was cut by 2 bases and J by 0 bases, with 6 bases left in between. Germline values: CDR1 SGHRS, CDR2 YFSETQ. TCRdb reprocessed the 5' RACE reads with MiXCR, giving one entry per CDR3 protein. Found here are under 300,000 distinct CDR3 sequences, over 10% of them singletons; the top ten hold less than 0.55%. The sample consisted of CD4+ T cells sorted from PBMCs, taken 45 days after the yellow fever booster vaccination. The receptor was isolated from a man in his thirties or forties who received the YFV17D yellow fever vaccine. The J gene is TRBJ2-7, the V gene TRBV5-1; D gene uncertain. The CDR3: CASSFDISYEQYF. Written as DNA, the CDR3 is TGCGCCAGCAGCTTTGACATCTCCTACGAGCAGTACTTC. The complete variable domain, with remaining parts taken from reference TRBV5-1 and TRBJ2-7, reads KAGVTQTPRYLIKTRGQQVTLSCSPISGHRSVSWYQQTPGQGLQFLFEYFSETQRNKGNFPGRFSGRQFSNSRSEMNVSTLELGDSALYLCASSFDISYEQYFGPGTRLTVT.